This T cell receptor beta chain stems from a study of blood T cell repertoires in COVID-19. About the research overall: Samples representing acute and convalescent COVID-19 were sourced from the United States, Italy and Spain. In each case, the material was cDNA or gDNA derived from T cells, B-cell-depleted T cells, or PBMCs.

Germline V gene sequence: CDR1 SGHNT, CDR2 YENEEA. The CDR3 loop spans 16 amino acids. After removal of 1 base from V and 1 base from J, the junction contained 5 bases not matched to a gene. Original data processing: Amplification with reference gene primers provided the estimates of nucleated cell counts. Clones were read by immunoSEQ multiplex PCR, and TCRdb kept only the in-frame ones, dropping some. The D gene and trimming were derived from the DNA, and the V and J assignments and clone size from that table. Of about 210,000 clones in the sample, approximately 82% were seen once. This TCR was sampled from a woman aged 35 to 49 with acute or convalescent COVID-19. V is TRBV11-3 and J is TRBJ2-3; 7 bases match TRBD1. Sequencing input: peripheral blood. As DNA, the CDR3 is TGTGCCAGCAGCTTAGTTTTCGGACAGGGCACAGATACGCAGTATTTT. Its protein is CASSLVFGQGTDTQYF.